Presented here are 31 T cell receptor beta chains from one specimen sequenced in a study of human T cells and chemical hapten exposure. This sample's time point: patch test 2, 6 weeks after DPC sensitization. Treatment defined: therapeutic diphenylcyclopropenone sensitization with weekly scalp DPC. TCRdb reanalysed the RACE reads using MiXCR and keeps one entry per CDR3 protein. Of 75,000 to 90,000 distinct CDR3 sequences listed, less than 11% are singletons. The sample here was whole blood, taken in connection with sensitization to the hapten diphenylcyclopropenone (DPC). These receptors were taken from a woman in her forties or fifties with alopecia areata. Some clones in this sample may be carry-over from other donors' samples.

In its sample, this clonotype was seen many times. V usage is TRBV20-1 and J usage is TRBJ2-2, with 10 bases aligning to TRBD2. Germline CDR1 reads DFQATT; CDR2 reads SNEGSKA (reference sequence). V gave up 6 bases and J gave up 1 base; unmatched junction bases: 8. This CDR3 contains 16 residues. CDR3 sequence: CSARPSGRENTGELFF. CDR3 nucleotide sequence: TGCAGTGCCCGTCCCAGCGGGAGGGAGAACACCGGGGAGCTGTTTTTT.

The J gene is TRBJ2-5, the V gene TRBV3-1, with 8 positions matching TRBD1. V shed 5 bases, J shed 5 bases, and the junction held 7 bases outside the gene matches. CDR3 length equals 14 residues. Germline CDR1 reads LGHDT; CDR2 reads YNNKEL (reference sequence). CDR3 DNA sequence: TGTGCCAGCAGCGATGACAGGGGTTCGGAGACCCAGTACTTC. Its translation: CASSDDRGSETQYF.

CDR3 residues: CASTSQGAKGNTIYF. For the CDR3, the DNA is TGTGCCAGCACCAGCCAGGGGGCGAAAGGAAACACCATATATTTT. The chain employs TRBV2 and TRBJ1-3, with 8 bases matching TRBD1. The V gene's germline CDR1 is SNHLY and CDR2 FYNNEI. The CDR3 consists of 15 residues. V lost 7 bases, J lost 4 bases, and 9 bases stayed unmatched.

In its sample, this clonotype was seen many times. This rearrangement joins TRBV4-1 to TRBJ2-7, with a possible D match to TRBD2 (5 bases). This CDR3 is 16 amino acids long. The germline V gene encodes CDR1 MGHRA and CDR2 YSYEKL. Trimming shortened V by 1 base and J by 1 base, and 14 bases separated the two germline ends. The CDR3 loop is CASSQVSDWQSYEQYF. The CDR3 DNA reads TGCGCCAGCAGCCAAGTTAGCGACTGGCAGTCCTACGAGCAGTACTTC.

At least ten counts were recorded for this clonotype. The rearrangement joins TRBV7-2 to TRBJ2-3; TRBD1 or TRBD2 may be the D gene (7 bases each). The CDR3 is made up of 18 amino acids. Per the germline V gene, CDR1 is SGHTA and CDR2 is FQGNSA. V lost 5 bases, J lost 1 base, and 22 bases lay in between. This CDR3 reads CASSRPPGGAGRTDTQYF. The CDR3 nucleotides read TGTGCCAGCAGCCGACCACCAGGGGGGGCGGGTCGCACAGATACGCAGTATTTT.

V usage is TRBV5-1 and J usage is TRBJ2-3; 8 positions agree with TRBD2. Germline V gene sequence: CDR1 SGHRS, CDR2 YFSETQ. This CDR3 has 14 residues. V dropped 5 bases and J dropped 1; count of bases not matched to a gene: 3. This CDR3 is CASRILAGTDTQYF. The CDR3 DNA follows: TGCGCCAGCAGAATACTAGCGGGCACAGATACGCAGTATTTT.

V and J are TRBV6-2 or TRBV6-3 and TRBJ2-1; 7 bases line up with TRBD2. J lost 10 bases, V lost 3 bases, and 6 bases had no gene match. Germline assignment: CDR1 MNHEY and CDR2 SVGEGT. The CDR3 consists of 13 residues. Here the CDR3 reads CASSYGGVPEQFF. The CDR3 region has the DNA TGTGCCAGCAGTTATGGGGGGGTCCCAGAGCAGTTCTTC.

This clonotype was seen ten or more times. The chain couples TRBV2 to TRBJ2-7; D gene ambiguous. Germline V gene lookup returns CDR1 SNHLY and CDR2 FYNNEI. V dropped 8 bases and J dropped 0 bases, with 5 bases sitting between them. CDR3 length: 11 residues. CDR3 sequence: CASHLSYEQYF. CDR3 nucleotide sequence: TGTGCCAGCCACCTCTCCTACGAGCAGTACTTC.

This clonotype has at least ten counts. The genes are TRBV7-6 and TRBJ2-1; TRBD2 might be the D (6 bases). The CDR3 has 16 residues. Trimming took off 5 bases at V and 2 bases at J, with 16 bases between the two ends. The germline CDR1 and CDR2 sequences are SGHVS and FNYEAQ. Here the CDR3 DNA reads TGTGCCAGCAGCCCACTGGCGGGAACCCCCTACAATGAGCAGTTCTTC. This gives the protein CASSPLAGTPYNEQFF.

There are many counts of this clonotype. This chain links TRBV3-1 with TRBJ2-5, with D possibly TRBD2 on 5 matching bases. This CDR3 has 16 residues. V lost 0 bases and J 5 bases, leaving 16 bases between the germline ends. Germline V lookup: CDR1 LGHDT, CDR2 YNNKEL (reference sequence). CDR3 protein: CASSQDVQTGSETQYF. The DNA for the CDR3 is TGTGCCAGCAGCCAAGATGTACAAACGGGAAGTGAGACCCAGTACTTC.

This clonotype was counted ten times or more. V gene TRBV7-8 combines with J gene TRBJ2-7; 13 bases fit TRBD2. The CDR3 length is 19 residues. Unmatched junction bases numbered 10, after V lost 1 base and J lost 1 base. Germline V CDR1 and CDR2: SGHVS, FQNEAQ. CDR3 sequence (DNA): TGTGCCAGCAGCTTAGGGGGACTAGCGGGGTTCGCGGATTCCTACGAGCAGTACTTC. The encoded protein is CASSLGGLAGFADSYEQYF. The full variable domain, with the rest looked up from reference TRBV7-8 and TRBJ2-7, is GAGVSQSPRYKVAKRGQDVALRCDPISGHVSLFWYQQALGQGPEFLTYFQNEAQLDKSGLPSDRFFAERPEGSVSTLKIQRTQQEDSAVYLCASSLGGLAGFADSYEQYFGPGTRLTVT.

About this clonotype itself: A much larger clone sits a single nucleotide away, making a read error possible. The J gene is TRBJ1-1, the V gene TRBV20-1; 8 positions agree with TRBD1. CDR3 size: 14 residues. Germline V gene lookup returns CDR1 DFQATT and CDR2 SNEGSKA (reference sequence). Trimming cost V 0 bases and J 7 bases; bases outside gene matches: 7. This chain's CDR3 is CSARDLTGAREAFF. The CDR3 DNA follows: TGCAGTGCTAGAGATTTGACAGGGGCCCGTGAAGCTTTCTTT.

This clonotype occurred a few times. The V call is TRBV28, the J call TRBJ2-7; D is undetermined. V lost 8 bases and J 9 bases, leaving 20 bases between the germline ends. This CDR3 contains 13 residues. CDR1 is MDHEN, CDR2 SYDVKM, per germline. Written as DNA, the CDR3 is TGTGCCAGCGTAAGTGGTAGTACTATGGTGCAGTACTTC. Its translation: CASVSGSTMVQYF.

This clonotype was recorded at least ten times. The V call is TRBV24-1, the J call TRBJ2-2; 8 nucleotides line up with TRBD1. CDR1 KGHDR and CDR2 SFDVKD come from the germline V gene. With 6 bases clipped from V and 4 bases from J, the junction kept 6 bases outside the gene matches. The length of the CDR3 is 15 residues. The CDR3 loop reads CATSMADRATGELFF. The CDR3 DNA sequence: TGTGCCACCAGTATGGCGGACAGGGCCACCGGGGAGCTGTTTTTT.

The chain uses TRBV6-1 and TRBJ1-3, with TRBD1 matching 7 bases. Germline V gene data show CDR1 as MNHNS and CDR2 as SASEGT. The CDR3 is 17 amino acids. V was clipped by 5 bases and J by 0 bases; unmatched bases: 10. CDR3 protein: CASSPRQGETSGNTIYF. The CDR3 nucleotides read TGTGCCAGCAGTCCCCGACAGGGAGAGACCTCTGGAAACACCATATATTTT.

The sample holds many counts of this clonotype. This chain joins TRBV9 and TRBJ2-3, with 10 bases lining up with TRBD2. Germline V gene lookup returns CDR1 SGDLS and CDR2 YYNGEE. The CDR3 sequence is 16 residues long. V shed 2 bases, J shed 1 base, and the junction held 4 bases outside the gene matches. Here the CDR3 reads CASSVLLAGGTDTQYF. DNA for the CDR3: TGTGCCAGCAGCGTCCTTCTAGCGGGAGGCACAGATACGCAGTATTTT.

This clonotype has a handful of counts. The CDR3: CAWSRQGYEAFF. The CDR3 DNA sequence: TGTGCCTGGAGCAGACAGGGATATGAAGCTTTCTTT. The chain couples TRBV30 to TRBJ1-1; TRBD1 matches at 7 bases. The V segment lost 3 bases and the J segment 7 bases; nucleotides outside the gene matches: 5. The CDR3 spans 12 residues. Germline loops: CDR1 GTSNPN, CDR2 SVGIG (reference sequence).

The chain joins TRBV7-2 to TRBJ2-2, with unresolved D. V dropped 5 bases and J dropped 5 bases, with 18 bases sitting between them. Germline V gives CDR1 SGHTA, CDR2 FQGNSA. This CDR3 spans 16 amino acids. CDR3 bases: TGTGCCAGCAGCCCACCGGGCCAAGTATTAACCGGGGAGCTGTTTTTT. Translating it yields CASSPPGQVLTGELFF.

This clonotype was seen repeatedly, ten times or more. The chain uses TRBV6-5 and TRBJ1-3; 8 nucleotides align to TRBD1. With V trimmed by 3 bases and J by 5 bases, 9 bases remained unmatched. The CDR3 has 16 residues. In germline, CDR1 is MNHEY, CDR2 SVGAGI. CDR3 sequence reads: CASSYRSGGSRNTIYF. CDR3 DNA sequence: TGTGCCAGCAGTTATCGGTCAGGGGGCTCAAGAAACACCATATATTTT.

This clonotype was seen repeatedly, ten times or more. This CDR3 is CSAEAPTSYEQYF. Written as DNA, the CDR3 is TGCAGTGCAGAGGCCCCTACGTCCTACGAGCAGTACTTC. This chain links TRBV20-1 with TRBJ2-7; D remains ambiguous. Germline CDR1 reads DFQATT; CDR2 reads SNEGSKA (reference sequence). The germline V and J ends were trimmed by 6 bases and 1 base, with 13 bases remaining between them. There are 13 residues in the CDR3.

The CDR3 nucleotides read TGTGCCAGTACTTCCACCGGGGAGCTGTTTTTT. It specifies CASTSTGELFF. This chain links TRBV28 with TRBJ2-2; no reliable D call. This CDR3 is built from 11 residues. Germline V gives CDR1 MDHEN, CDR2 SYDVKM. V dropped 9 bases and J dropped 4 bases, with 6 bases sitting between them.

This clonotype was counted at least ten times. This chain links TRBV15 with TRBJ2-1; TRBD1 matches 7 bases. The CDR3 is made up of 18 amino acids. Germline assignment: CDR1 LNHNV and CDR2 YYDKDF (reference sequence). V was clipped by 0 bases and J by 1 base; unmatched bases: 9. The CDR3 bases are TGTGCCACCAGCAGAGATGACTTTGACAGGGAATCCTACAATGAGCAGTTCTTC. As protein: CATSRDDFDRESYNEQFF.

This clonotype was counted many times. This sequence joins TRBV29-1 and TRBJ2-3, with TRBD2 identical over 7 bases. This CDR3 spans 15 amino acids. The V gene's germline CDR1 is SQVTM and CDR2 ANQGSEA. V trimming: 4 bases; J trimming: 0 bases; junction bases outside the gene matches: 7. The CDR3 spells CSVAYLAASTDTQYF. The CDR3 DNA reads TGCAGCGTTGCCTACCTAGCGGCTAGCACAGATACGCAGTATTTT.

This clonotype occurred a few times. The chain uses TRBV20-1 and TRBJ1-1; D possibly corresponds to TRBD1 (5 bases). V was trimmed by 2 bases and J by 0 bases, leaving 10 bases between them. Germline CDR1 reads DFQATT; CDR2 reads SNEGSKA (reference sequence). This CDR3 contains 14 residues. CDR3 loop: CSARSDSMNTEAFF. For the CDR3, the DNA is TGCAGTGCTAGAAGTGACAGCATGAACACTGAAGCTTTCTTT.

The rearrangement joins TRBV24-1 to TRBJ2-5; no definite D call. The V and J ends lost 4 bases and 2 bases respectively, with 7 bases between them. This CDR3 spans 13 amino acids. From germline, CDR1 is KGHDR and CDR2 SFDVKD. CDR3 nucleotide sequence: TGTGCCACCAGTGACCTGAAGCAAGAGACCCAGTACTTC. Encoded protein: CATSDLKQETQYF.

This clonotype occurred many times. This chain uses TRBV29-1 with TRBJ2-1, with 8 bases aligning to TRBD2. This CDR3 has 13 amino acids. Germline V gene lookup returns CDR1 SQVTM and CDR2 ANQGSEA. V was pared by 4 bases and J by 6 bases, with 5 bases of the junction left unmatched. In DNA form, the CDR3 reads TGCAGCGTTGCGAGTAGCGGGACCAATGAGCAGTTCTTC. Its translation is CSVASSGTNEQFF.

This clonotype was detected many times. The J gene is TRBJ2-5, the V gene TRBV11-2, with 7 bases identical to TRBD1. J gave up 5 bases and V 5 bases, and 5 bases lay outside the gene matches. The CDR3 spans 13 residues. Germline loops: CDR1 SGHAT, CDR2 FQNNGV. The CDR3 coding sequence is TGTGCCAGCAGCCCACAGGGACAGGAGACCCAGTACTTC. This translates into CASSPQGQETQYF.

In this sample, this clonotype turned up a few times. The genes are TRBV30 and TRBJ1-3; D perhaps matches TRBD1 (5 bases). The CDR3 totals 14 residues. CDR1 and CDR2 from the germline V gene are GTSNPN and SVGIG (reference sequence). V was cut by 0 bases and J by 4 bases, with 10 bases left in between. CDR3 DNA: TGTGCCTGGAGTGTACCGGGGCGCGGAAACACCATATATTTT. It yields the protein CAWSVPGRGNTIYF.

This clonotype occurred many times. The rearrangement uses TRBV5-1 and TRBJ1-1; perhaps TRBD1 as D (6 bases). The CDR3 is made up of 15 amino acids. Trimming shortened V by 4 bases and J by 1 base, and 14 bases separated the two germline ends. Germline V gene sequence: CDR1 SGHRS, CDR2 YFSETQ. DNA for the CDR3: TGCGCCAGCAGCCCACTCCAGGGGCCGAACACTGAAGCTTTCTTT. Protein sequence: CASSPLQGPNTEAFF. The variable domain in full, completed from reference TRBV5-1 and TRBJ1-1, reads KAGVTQTPRYLIKTRGQQVTLSCSPISGHRSVSWYQQTPGQGLQFLFEYFSETQRNKGNFPGRFSGRQFSNSRSEMNVSTLELGDSALYLCASSPLQGPNTEAFFGQGTRLTVV.

This clonotype appeared many times. The chain employs TRBV10-2 and TRBJ2-3; no firm D call. This CDR3 comprises 11 residues. The germline CDR1 and CDR2 sequences are WSHSY and SAAADI. The V gene lost 2 bases and the J gene lost 4 bases, with 1 base spanning the gap. Written as DNA, the CDR3 is TGCGCCAGCAGTGAGGCAGATACGCAGTATTTT. Its translation is CASSEADTQYF.

This clonotype was counted at least ten times. The chain recombines TRBV6-4 with TRBJ2-3; D gene ambiguous. The CDR3 sequence is 14 residues long. Germline lookup yields CDR1 MRHNA and CDR2 SNTAGT. Trimming took 5 bases from V and 5 from J, leaving 14 bases between them. Here the CDR3 reads CASSKETDLDTQYF. For the CDR3, the DNA is TGTGCCAGCAGTAAGGAAACTGATTTAGATACGCAGTATTTT.